This is a list of T cell receptor beta chains from one sample in a study of blood T cells in healthy people across ages. TCRdb reprocessed the 5' RACE reads via MiXCR and lists one record per CDR3 protein. There are about 1 million distinct CDR3 sequences in the sample; around 25% occur only once, and around 0.75% lies in the top ten. These data also featured in a second study, about T cells of mothers and their children.

The sample taken for sequencing was blood. These receptors originate from a girl under 10 years old in good health. The CDR3 runs from the conserved cysteine through the conserved F or W. D genes are given only for firm matches. Clone size appears in some rows only: once, few, many, or a class for an expanded clone.

length: 14; D: NA; V: TRBV7-9; size: few; J: TRBJ2-3; DNA: TGTGCCAGCAGCTTGGGACTGGTGGCAGATACGCAGTATTTT; CDR3: CASSLGLVADTQYF
length: 15; D: NA; V: TRBV14; size: NA; J: TRBJ1-4; DNA: TGTGCCAGCAGCCTAACCCTCAGGGGCGGAGAAAAACTGTTTTTT; CDR3: CASSLTLRGGEKLFF
length: 15; D: NA; V: TRBV9; size: NA; J: TRBJ2-1; DNA: TGTGCCAGCAGCGTAGCGGGTGCGGACTACAATGAGCAGTTCTTC; CDR3: CASSVAGADYNEQFF
length: 13; D: NA; V: TRBV27; size: NA; J: TRBJ1-4; DNA: TGTGCCAGCAGTTACTTGGGGGATGAAAAACTGTTTTTT; CDR3: CASSYLGDEKLFF
length: 13; D: NA; V: TRBV20-1; size: few; J: TRBJ1-5; DNA: TGCAGTGCTAGAACTTCAGGGGATCAGCCCCAGCATTTT; CDR3: CSARTSGDQPQHF
length: 15; D: NA; V: TRBV5-1; size: few; J: TRBJ1-5; DNA: TGCGCCAGCAGCTTCCTCGAGACGCAGGATCAGCCCCAGCATTTT; CDR3: CASSFLETQDQPQHF
length: 11; D: TRBD2; V: TRBV12-3/TRBV12-4; size: NA; J: TRBJ2-7; DNA: TGTGCCACCGGGACTAGCGTTGAGCAGTACTTC; CDR3: CATGTSVEQYF
length: 15; D: NA; V: TRBV27; size: NA; J: TRBJ2-2; DNA: TGTGCCAGCGCCAACTCCCAGGGGTCTTTAGGGGAGCTGTTTTTT; CDR3: CASANSQGSLGELFF
length: 13; D: TRBD2; V: TRBV27; size: few; J: TRBJ2-1; DNA: TGTGCCACGGGGGGAGCTTCCTACAATGAGCAGTTCTTC; CDR3: CATGGASYNEQFF
length: 14; D: NA; V: TRBV20-1; size: few; J: TRBJ1-3; DNA: TGCAGTGCTGTTGACAGCACCTCTGGAAACACCATATATTTT; CDR3: CSAVDSTSGNTIYF
length: 15; D: NA; V: TRBV25-1; size: NA; J: TRBJ2-7; DNA: TGTGCCAGCAGTGCCCAGGGGTGGCCCCGGGACGAGCAGTACTTC; CDR3: CASSAQGWPRDEQYF
length: 16; D: NA; V: TRBV5-1; size: few; J: TRBJ2-2; DNA: TGCGCCAGCAGCCCTCCCCCCCTAGCCGACACCGGGGAGCTGTTTTTT; CDR3: CASSPPPLADTGELFF
length: 15; D: NA; V: TRBV7-6; size: few; J: TRBJ1-2; DNA: TGTGCCAGCAGCTTAGGTCAGGGAGGCAGTGATGGCTACACCTTC; CDR3: CASSLGQGGSDGYTF
length: 13; D: NA; V: TRBV4-3; size: few; J: TRBJ2-1; DNA: TGCGCCAGCAGCCAATTGGTCTCGGATGAGCAGTTCTTC; CDR3: CASSQLVSDEQFF
length: 14; D: TRBD1; V: TRBV6-5; size: few; J: TRBJ1-6; DNA: TGTGCCAGCAGCTCCCGGGACAGGGGTTCACCCCTCCACTTT; CDR3: CASSSRDRGSPLHF
length: 15; D: TRBD2; V: TRBV29-1; size: few; J: TRBJ2-1; DNA: TGCAGCGTTGGTCCGGGACTAGCGGGGTACAATGAGCAGTTCTTC; CDR3: CSVGPGLAGYNEQFF
length: 15; D: NA; V: TRBV27; size: NA; J: TRBJ1-5; DNA: TGTGCCAGCAGTCCCCAGTCCGAATTCAATCAGCCCCAGCATTTT; CDR3: CASSPQSEFNQPQHF
length: 14; D: TRBD1; V: TRBV7-2; size: NA; J: TRBJ1-2; DNA: TGTGCCAGCAGCGCGGGACAGGTGAACTATGGCTACACCTTC; CDR3: CASSAGQVNYGYTF
length: 18; D: TRBD1; V: TRBV2; size: NA; J: TRBJ1-2; DNA: TGTGCCAGCAGGAGGCGGGGGCAGGGGGCCCCTAATAGCTATGGCTACACCTTC; CDR3: CASRRRGQGAPNSYGYTF
length: 12; D: TRBD1; V: TRBV12-3/TRBV12-4; size: NA; J: TRBJ1-4; DNA: TGTGCCAGCAGGGCCGACAGGGGGATGCTGTTTTTT; CDR3: CASRADRGMLFF
length: 16; D: NA; V: TRBV3-1; size: few; J: TRBJ2-1; DNA: TGTGCCTGCAGCACTCGCAGGAGGGATCCTATCAATGAGCAGTTCTTC; CDR3: CACSTRRRDPINEQFF
length: 18; D: TRBD1; V: TRBV28; size: NA; J: TRBJ2-1; DNA: TGTGCCAGCAGTTTGGTACAGGGGATGTCCCCCCAGGACAATGAGCAGTTCTTC; CDR3: CASSLVQGMSPQDNEQFF
length: 13; D: NA; V: TRBV29-1; size: NA; J: TRBJ2-5; DNA: TGCAGCGTTGAAGAGTCGGGTACCGAGACCCAGTACTTC; CDR3: CSVEESGTETQYF
length: 17; D: NA; V: TRBV3-1; size: NA; J: TRBJ1-3; DNA: TGTGCCAGCAGCCAAGATAGCAGGGGATTAAGCGGAAACACCATATATTTT; CDR3: CASSQDSRGLSGNTIYF
length: 14; D: TRBD1; V: TRBV6-5; size: NA; J: TRBJ1-4; DNA: TGTGCCAGCAGTCAGACAGGGGGCACGGAAAAACTGTTTTTT; CDR3: CASSQTGGTEKLFF
length: 11; D: NA; V: TRBV20-1; size: NA; J: TRBJ2-3; DNA: TGCAGTGCTAGTCGGCCCGATACGCAGTATTTT; CDR3: CSASRPDTQYF
length: 17; D: NA; V: TRBV29-1; size: NA; J: TRBJ2-3; DNA: TGCAGCGTTGAAGGTCGAGAGGGGGGAATTAGCACAGATACGCAGTATTTT; CDR3: CSVEGREGGISTDTQYF
length: 13; D: NA; V: TRBV27; size: few; J: TRBJ2-7; DNA: TGTGCCAGCAGTCAGGCAGGGGCCTACGGGCAGTACTTC; CDR3: CASSQAGAYGQYF
length: 15; D: NA; V: TRBV12-3/TRBV12-4; size: few; J: TRBJ2-1; DNA: TGTGCCAGCAGTTTACCGAAAAACAGGGTCCCCGAGCAGTTCTTC; CDR3: CASSLPKNRVPEQFF
length: 13; D: NA; V: TRBV5-6; size: NA; J: TRBJ2-7; DNA: TGTGCCAGCAGCTTGGAACCGGCCCTCGAGCAGTACTTC; CDR3: CASSLEPALEQYF
length: 15; D: TRBD1; V: TRBV19; size: NA; J: TRBJ2-1; DNA: TGTGCCAGTAGCTTAGACAGACAGGGGTGGAATGAGCAGTTCTTC; CDR3: CASSLDRQGWNEQFF
length: 11; D: NA; V: TRBV20-1; size: NA; J: TRBJ2-7; DNA: TGCAGTGCCCCGGACAGATACGAGCAGTACTTC; CDR3: CSAPDRYEQYF
length: 14; D: NA; V: TRBV7-3; size: NA; J: TRBJ2-1; DNA: TGTGCCAGCAGCTTAACGACTGGAGGCCATGAGCAGTTCTTC; CDR3: CASSLTTGGHEQFF
length: 17; D: NA; V: TRBV7-2; size: NA; J: TRBJ1-1; DNA: TGTGCCAGCAGCTTAGTTGCTTCTACTTATTGGAACACTGAAGCTTTCTTT; CDR3: CASSLVASTYWNTEAFF
length: 17; D: NA; V: TRBV7-2; size: NA; J: TRBJ2-1; DNA: TGTGCCAGCAGCTCGAGTCAGACAGGATCTTCCTACAATGAGCAGTTCTTC; CDR3: CASSSSQTGSSYNEQFF
length: 13; D: NA; V: TRBV28; size: once; J: TRBJ2-7; DNA: TGTGCCAGCAGTTTACAGGCGCGGTACGAGCAGTACTTC; CDR3: CASSLQARYEQYF
length: 13; D: NA; V: TRBV14; size: NA; J: TRBJ2-5; DNA: TGTGCCAGCAGCCAAGATTTTAAAGAGACCCAGTACTTC; CDR3: CASSQDFKETQYF
length: 15; D: NA; V: TRBV3-1; size: NA; J: TRBJ1-2; DNA: TGTGCCAGCAGCCAAGAAGGAGGGAGGGCAGCTGGCTACACCTTC; CDR3: CASSQEGGRAAGYTF
length: 17; D: TRBD2; V: TRBV20-1; size: NA; J: TRBJ2-5; DNA: TGCAGTGCTAGAGAGGTAGCGGGGGCCTCGAGTATGGAGACCCAGTACTTC; CDR3: CSAREVAGASSMETQYF
length: 14; D: NA; V: TRBV9; size: few; J: TRBJ2-1; DNA: TGTGCCAGCAGCGTAGGTGGGAGTTGGGATGAGCAGTTCTTC; CDR3: CASSVGGSWDEQFF
length: 13; D: NA; V: TRBV6-6; size: NA; J: TRBJ2-7; DNA: TGTGCCAGCACCCGGGTCCCCGGGGCCGAGCAGTACTTC; CDR3: CASTRVPGAEQYF
length: 13; D: NA; V: TRBV12-3/TRBV12-4; size: NA; J: TRBJ1-1; DNA: TGTGCCAGCAGATCCCCGCCATTCAGTGAAGCTTTCTTT; CDR3: CASRSPPFSEAFF
length: 17; D: TRBD2; V: TRBV5-1; size: NA; J: TRBJ2-1; DNA: TGCGCCAGCAGCTTACCCGGGACTAGCGGGGCTTACAATGAGCAGTTCTTC; CDR3: CASSLPGTSGAYNEQFF
length: 15; D: NA; V: TRBV2; size: few; J: TRBJ1-1; DNA: TGTGCCAGCAGTGACTTGTCGGCAGGTGGGGGTGAAGCTTTCTTT; CDR3: CASSDLSAGGGEAFF